This record concerns one T cell receptor (beta chain) sequence. The data belong to a study of OX40 agonist ivuxolimab in advanced cancers. TCRdb's copy holds only in-frame clones and misses some; the assay was immunoSEQ multiplex PCR. The table shows about 53,000 clones, with about four fifths occurring only once. J was trimmed by 6 bases and V by 7 bases; bases with no gene match: 12. Germline CDR1 SNHLY, CDR2 FYNNEI. The CDR3 contains 15 residues. The TCR comes from an adult with an advanced solid tumor such as melanoma, head and neck, liver or kidney cancer. The J gene is TRBJ2-4, the V gene TRBV2; TRBD1 matches 7 bases. Sequencing was performed on CD4+ or CD8+ T cells sorted from blood, taken in a trial of the OX40 agonist ivuxolimab. The CDR3 loop is CASTEKGGIGNIQYF. CDR3 DNA: TGTGCCAGCACCGAAAAAGGGGGCATTGGAAACATTCAGTACTTC.